These 5 T cell receptor beta chains were sequenced from one sample in a study of control samples from healthy donors and cancer patients. Sequenced by immunoSEQ multiplex PCR; TCRdb stores in-frame clones only, minus some. This table has some 41,000 clones, around 87% appearing once. Sequencing was performed on PBMCs. The source of these receptors is a woman between 55 and 75 years old with lung cancer.

The genes are TRBV13 and TRBJ1-3; D remains unclear. V lost 5 bases, J lost 3 bases, and 5 bases lay in between. Germline CDR1 reads PRHDT; CDR2 reads FYEKMQ (reference sequence). The CDR3 runs 12 residues. The CDR3 nucleotides are TGTGCCAGCAGCACGAGTGGAAACACCATATATTTT. Amino acids: CASSTSGNTIYF.

The gene calls are TRBV30 and TRBJ1-3, with 7 bases identical to TRBD1. From germline, CDR1 is GTSNPN and CDR2 SVGIG (reference sequence). The CDR3 runs to 13 residues. V lost 7 bases and J lost 3; bases outside the gene matches: 6. The CDR3 sequence: CALGDSNGNTIYF. CDR3 DNA: TGTGCCTTAGGGGACAGTAATGGAAACACCATATATTTT.

V gene TRBV2 combines with J gene TRBJ1-1, with a weak D call TRBD1 (5 bases). This CDR3 comprises 13 residues. Between the trimmed V and J ends, which lost 4 bases and 8 bases, there was a span of 14 bases. Per germline, CDR1 SNHLY and CDR2 FYNNEI. Here the CDR3 DNA reads TGTGCCAGCAGTGGGGACCAGGGCCCCGAAGCTTTCTTT. Translation gives CASSGDQGPEAFF.

This clone was seen only a few times. The chain is built from TRBV7-9 and TRBJ2-1; no definite D call. The CDR3 has 15 residues. The V gene lost 5 bases and the J gene lost 7 bases, with 18 bases spanning the gap. Germline values: CDR1 SEHNR, CDR2 FQNEAQ (reference sequence). CDR3 sequence reads: CASSHLYVRNNEQFF. DNA for the CDR3: TGTGCCAGCAGCCACCTGTATGTTAGGAATAATGAGCAGTTCTTC.

The genes are TRBV5-1 and TRBJ1-1, with 7 nucleotides matching TRBD1. The V segment lost 1 base and the J segment 11 bases; nucleotides outside the gene matches: 5. Germline V CDR1 and CDR2: SGHRS, YFSETQ. This CDR3 region has 12 residues. The CDR3 spells CASSLSGQQAFF. Here the CDR3 DNA reads TGCGCCAGCAGCTTGTCGGGACAGCAGGCTTTCTTT.